The rows below give T cell receptor beta chains drawn from one sample of a study of graft-versus-host responses after intestinal transplantation. Sequencing was performed with immunoSEQ multiplex PCR; in TCRdb, only in-frame clones are kept and a portion is missing. The sample lists 89,000 or so clones; approximately 80% were seen once. Their recognized antigens are unknown. Source: unstimulated CD4+ T cells sorted from spleen or lymph node cells, taken before intestinal transplant. The receptors stem from a human donor who received an intestinal transplant. CDR3s include the opening cysteine and the closing phenylalanine or tryptophan. Each record gives: J gene, D gene, V gene, clone size, CDR3 DNA, CDR3 protein. D genes are given only for firm matches. Size tells how often a clone was seen (once, few, many) or the class of an expanded clone, and some rows leave it out.

J gene: TRBJ2-5
D gene: .
V gene: TRBV18
clone size: once
CDR3 DNA: TGTGCCAGCTCACCCTTGCCTGGTCAGCAAGAGACCCAGTACTTC
CDR3 protein: CASSPLPGQQETQYF

J gene: TRBJ2-1
D gene: TRBD2
V gene: TRBV9
clone size: .
CDR3 DNA: TGTGCCAGCAGCCCTCGGTCTAGCGGGAGGGCGGTTGAGCAGTTCTTC
CDR3 protein: CASSPRSSGRAVEQFF

J gene: TRBJ2-3
D gene: TRBD1
V gene: TRBV18
clone size: .
CDR3 DNA: TGTGCCAGCTCACGGACAGGGGGTGAGGATACGCAGTATTTT
CDR3 protein: CASSRTGGEDTQYF

J gene: TRBJ2-7
D gene: TRBD1
V gene: TRBV10-3
clone size: once
CDR3 DNA: TGTGCCATCAGTCGTACCGGGACAGGGATTAACTACGAGCAGTACTTC
CDR3 protein: CAISRTGTGINYEQYF

J gene: TRBJ2-7
D gene: TRBD1
V gene: TRBV28
clone size: once
CDR3 DNA: TGTGCCAGCAGTACCCCCGGGACAGGTCCCTACGAGCAGTACTTC
CDR3 protein: CASSTPGTGPYEQYF

J gene: TRBJ1-2
D gene: .
V gene: TRBV7-9
clone size: .
CDR3 DNA: TGTGCCAGCACCCTCACGGGAGGAGGCTATGGCTACACCTTC
CDR3 protein: CASTLTGGGYGYTF

J gene: TRBJ2-1
D gene: TRBD2
V gene: TRBV2
clone size: .
CDR3 DNA: TGTGCCAGCAGTGAAGGGGTAGCGGGACCCTACAATGAGCAGTTCTTC
CDR3 protein: CASSEGVAGPYNEQFF

J gene: TRBJ2-3
D gene: .
V gene: TRBV6-1
clone size: once
CDR3 DNA: TGTGCCAGCAGTGCCACAACAGGGAGGGCAGATACGCAGTATTTT
CDR3 protein: CASSATTGRADTQYF

J gene: TRBJ2-3
D gene: TRBD2
V gene: TRBV29-1
clone size: few
CDR3 DNA: TGCAGCGTTGAAGTGGGAGGGTTCGATACGCAGTATTTT
CDR3 protein: CSVEVGGFDTQYF

J gene: TRBJ1-4
D gene: .
V gene: TRBV27
clone size: .
CDR3 DNA: TGTGCCAGCAGCGGGGTTAATGAAAAACTGTTTTTT
CDR3 protein: CASSGVNEKLFF

J gene: TRBJ1-1
D gene: .
V gene: TRBV18
clone size: .
CDR3 DNA: TGTGCCAGCTCACCACCAACAGTCGGAGGCACTGAAGCTTTCTTT
CDR3 protein: CASSPPTVGGTEAFF

J gene: TRBJ2-3
D gene: TRBD1
V gene: TRBV5-4
clone size: once
CDR3 DNA: TGTGCCAGCAGCCCTAGACAGGGGGGTGTTAACACAGATACGCAGTATTTT
CDR3 protein: CASSPRQGGVNTDTQYF

J gene: TRBJ2-4
D gene: TRBD2
V gene: TRBV5-1
clone size: .
CDR3 DNA: TGCGCCAGCAGCGCGGGGGGAGCGGGAGTTGACATTCAGTACTTC
CDR3 protein: CASSAGGAGVDIQYF

J gene: TRBJ1-2
D gene: TRBD1
V gene: TRBV5-1
clone size: .
CDR3 DNA: TGCGCCAGCAGCTTACTGGGACAGAGTTATGGCTACACCTTC
CDR3 protein: CASSLLGQSYGYTF

J gene: TRBJ1-2
D gene: .
V gene: TRBV30
clone size: few
CDR3 DNA: TGTGCCTGGAACGCGTACAGGGATGGCTACACCTTC
CDR3 protein: CAWNAYRDGYTF

J gene: TRBJ2-3
D gene: .
V gene: TRBV28
clone size: once
CDR3 DNA: TGTGCCAGCAGTTTTGGTAGGACACCTAGCACAGATACGCAGTATTTT
CDR3 protein: CASSFGRTPSTDTQYF

J gene: TRBJ2-7
D gene: TRBD2
V gene: TRBV7-2
clone size: .
CDR3 DNA: TGTGCCAGCAGCTTAGTGGCAGGGAGGCGGGGGGAGCAGTACTTC
CDR3 protein: CASSLVAGRRGEQYF

J gene: TRBJ2-4
D gene: .
V gene: TRBV4-2
clone size: .
CDR3 DNA: TGTGCCAGCGGACTCTCCGACACGGCCAAAAACATTCAGTACTTC
CDR3 protein: CASGLSDTAKNIQYF

J gene: TRBJ1-4
D gene: .
V gene: TRBV4-1
clone size: .
CDR3 DNA: TGCGCCAGCAGCCAAGATCAGGCAGGGGAAGGGGAAAAACTGTTTTTT
CDR3 protein: CASSQDQAGEGEKLFF

J gene: TRBJ2-2
D gene: TRBD2
V gene: TRBV5-1
clone size: .
CDR3 DNA: TGCGCCAGCAGCTATAGCGGGATAGGCACCGGGGAGCTGTTTTTT
CDR3 protein: CASSYSGIGTGELFF

J gene: TRBJ1-1
D gene: .
V gene: TRBV5-1
clone size: .
CDR3 DNA: TGCGCCAGCAGACAGGGCTCCATGAACACTGAAGCTTTCTTT
CDR3 protein: CASRQGSMNTEAFF

J gene: TRBJ2-1
D gene: .
V gene: TRBV7-3
clone size: once
CDR3 DNA: TGTGCCAGCAGCTTAGAGGGCGCCGCTCTTAGGGAGCAGTTCTTC
CDR3 protein: CASSLEGAALREQFF

J gene: TRBJ1-6
D gene: .
V gene: TRBV6-1
clone size: .
CDR3 DNA: TGTGCCAGCAACCGCCAGGGTAATTCACCCCTCCACTTT
CDR3 protein: CASNRQGNSPLHF

J gene: TRBJ1-2
D gene: .
V gene: TRBV28
clone size: .
CDR3 DNA: TGTGCCAGCAGGCAGGGAATGGACTATGGCTACACCTTC
CDR3 protein: CASRQGMDYGYTF

J gene: TRBJ1-1
D gene: .
V gene: TRBV20-1
clone size: .
CDR3 DNA: TGCAGTGCTAGAAGACAGGAAGAGGCTTTCTTT
CDR3 protein: CSARRQEEAFF

J gene: TRBJ2-2
D gene: .
V gene: TRBV30
clone size: .
CDR3 DNA: TGTGCCTGGAGGTCGAGGACGAACACCGGGGAGCTGTTTTTT
CDR3 protein: CAWRSRTNTGELFF

J gene: TRBJ2-7
D gene: TRBD1
V gene: TRBV15
clone size: .
CDR3 DNA: TGTGCCACCAGCACGGGACAGGGGGCCTACGAGCAGTACTTC
CDR3 protein: CATSTGQGAYEQYF

J gene: TRBJ2-7
D gene: .
V gene: TRBV5-1
clone size: once
CDR3 DNA: TGCGCCAGCAGCTTGGAAGGGGCCCCCTCCTACGAGCAGTACTTC
CDR3 protein: CASSLEGAPSYEQYF

J gene: TRBJ2-7
D gene: .
V gene: TRBV19
clone size: .
CDR3 DNA: TGTGCCAGTAGCGGGCGCCTAGCCTACGAGCAGTACTTC
CDR3 protein: CASSGRLAYEQYF

J gene: TRBJ1-4
D gene: .
V gene: TRBV28
clone size: .
CDR3 DNA: TGTGCCAGCAGTTATCAGGGAGGACCAACTAATGAAAAACTGTTTTTT
CDR3 protein: CASSYQGGPTNEKLFF

J gene: TRBJ1-1
D gene: .
V gene: TRBV5-4
clone size: .
CDR3 DNA: TGTGCCAGCAGCCCGAGCCCCCCCCGAGTTAACACTGAAGCTTTCTTT
CDR3 protein: CASSPSPPRVNTEAFF

J gene: TRBJ1-6
D gene: TRBD1
V gene: TRBV5-1
clone size: .
CDR3 DNA: TGCGCCAGCAGCCTTCCTGACAGGGGGAATTCACCCCTCCACTTT
CDR3 protein: CASSLPDRGNSPLHF

J gene: TRBJ2-7
D gene: .
V gene: TRBV7-8
clone size: once
CDR3 DNA: TGTGCCAGCAGGGAGGGGAGGAGTGGAAACTACGAGCAGTACTTC
CDR3 protein: CASREGRSGNYEQYF

J gene: TRBJ2-3
D gene: TRBD2
V gene: TRBV4-2
clone size: .
CDR3 DNA: TGTGCCAGCAGCCAAGGAAGCGGGAGAGAAGATACGCAGTATTTT
CDR3 protein: CASSQGSGREDTQYF

J gene: TRBJ2-2
D gene: TRBD2
V gene: TRBV7-3
clone size: .
CDR3 DNA: TGTGCCAGCAGCGTAGCGGGGGGGAACACCGGGGAGCTGTTTTTT
CDR3 protein: CASSVAGGNTGELFF

J gene: TRBJ1-4
D gene: .
V gene: TRBV28
clone size: .
CDR3 DNA: TGTGCCAGCAGTGTCTATTCGAGGGGGAATGAAAAACTGTTTTTT
CDR3 protein: CASSVYSRGNEKLFF

J gene: TRBJ1-2
D gene: .
V gene: TRBV28
clone size: .
CDR3 DNA: TGTGCCAGCAAAACAGGGAGTGGCTACACCTTC
CDR3 protein: CASKTGSGYTF

J gene: TRBJ2-5
D gene: TRBD1
V gene: TRBV5-4
clone size: .
CDR3 DNA: TGTGCCAGCAGCTCGGGACAGGGGGCAGAGACCCAGTACTTC
CDR3 protein: CASSSGQGAETQYF

J gene: TRBJ1-2
D gene: .
V gene: TRBV19
clone size: medium-sized
CDR3 DNA: TGTGCCAGTAGTCGCCGGGACACCCTAGGATATGGCTACACCTTC
CDR3 protein: CASSRRDTLGYGYTF

J gene: TRBJ2-5
D gene: .
V gene: TRBV27
clone size: .
CDR3 DNA: TGTGCCAGCAGTCCCCGCGTCAGTCGGGAAGAGACCCAGTACTTC
CDR3 protein: CASSPRVSREETQYF

J gene: TRBJ2-7
D gene: TRBD2
V gene: TRBV18
clone size: .
CDR3 DNA: TGTGCCAGCTCACCCTCTAGCGGGAGAGGCTCCTACGAGCAGTACTTC
CDR3 protein: CASSPSSGRGSYEQYF

J gene: TRBJ2-7
D gene: TRBD1
V gene: TRBV11-2
clone size: .
CDR3 DNA: TGTGCCAGCAGCTCACCTCGACAGGGGTGGCGCGAGCAGTACTTC
CDR3 protein: CASSSPRQGWREQYF

J gene: TRBJ2-5
D gene: .
V gene: TRBV6-1
clone size: .
CDR3 DNA: TGTGCCAGCAGTGGCTTGGACTCATCCCAAGAGACCCAGTACTTC
CDR3 protein: CASSGLDSSQETQYF

J gene: TRBJ2-7
D gene: .
V gene: TRBV5-6
clone size: .
CDR3 DNA: TGTGCCAGCAGCTTGTCTCCTCGCGGAGCCTACGAGCAGTACTTC
CDR3 protein: CASSLSPRGAYEQYF

J gene: TRBJ2-2
D gene: TRBD2
V gene: TRBV7-8
clone size: .
CDR3 DNA: TGTGCCAGCAGCGAATGGAGGGGACTAGCGTCTCCCGGGGAGCTGTTTTTT
CDR3 protein: CASSEWRGLASPGELFF

J gene: TRBJ2-4
D gene: .
V gene: TRBV5-1
clone size: .
CDR3 DNA: TGCGCCAGCAGCTTGGCCAGCACTGGAGGTGGAAGTGGCATTCAGTACTTC
CDR3 protein: CASSLASTGGGSGIQYF

J gene: TRBJ2-7
D gene: .
V gene: TRBV30
clone size: .
CDR3 DNA: TGTGCCTGGAGTCAGGGGCGGTACGAGCAGTACTTC
CDR3 protein: CAWSQGRYEQYF

J gene: TRBJ2-3
D gene: .
V gene: TRBV18
clone size: .
CDR3 DNA: TGTGCCAGCTCACCACGAACGGGAGTGGGCACAGATACGCAGTATTTT
CDR3 protein: CASSPRTGVGTDTQYF

J gene: TRBJ2-5
D gene: .
V gene: TRBV15
clone size: .
CDR3 DNA: TGTGCCACCAGCAGAGATACCAGACAAGAGACCCAGTACTTC
CDR3 protein: CATSRDTRQETQYF

J gene: TRBJ2-5
D gene: TRBD1
V gene: TRBV10-1
clone size: .
CDR3 DNA: TGCGCCAGCAGTGGTGGACAGGGGAGGGAGACCCAGTACTTC
CDR3 protein: CASSGGQGRETQYF

J gene: TRBJ2-5
D gene: TRBD2
V gene: TRBV5-3
clone size: .
CDR3 DNA: TGTGCCAGAAGCACTTCCGGGGGGGCGAGGCAAGAGACCCAGTACTTC
CDR3 protein: CARSTSGGARQETQYF

J gene: TRBJ2-7
D gene: .
V gene: TRBV30
clone size: few
CDR3 DNA: TGTGCCTGGAGTCTTGGGAGGACCTCCTACGAGCAGTACTTC
CDR3 protein: CAWSLGRTSYEQYF

J gene: TRBJ2-1
D gene: TRBD2
V gene: TRBV23-1
clone size: .
CDR3 DNA: TGCGCCAGCAGTCAGGCCCGGGGGGAAGGGTCTTACAATGAGCAGTTCTTC
CDR3 protein: CASSQARGEGSYNEQFF